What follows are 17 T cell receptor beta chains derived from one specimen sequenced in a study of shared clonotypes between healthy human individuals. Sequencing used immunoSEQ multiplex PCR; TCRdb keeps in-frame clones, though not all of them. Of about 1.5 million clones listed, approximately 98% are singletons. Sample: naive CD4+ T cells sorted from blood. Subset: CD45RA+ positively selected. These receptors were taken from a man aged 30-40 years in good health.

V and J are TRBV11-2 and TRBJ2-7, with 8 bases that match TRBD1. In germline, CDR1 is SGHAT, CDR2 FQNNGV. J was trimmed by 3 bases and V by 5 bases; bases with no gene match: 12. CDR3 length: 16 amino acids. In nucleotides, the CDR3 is TGTGCCAGCAGCCCCCGCCGAGGACAGGGCCGCTACGAGCAGTACTTC. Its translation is CASSPRRGQGRYEQYF.

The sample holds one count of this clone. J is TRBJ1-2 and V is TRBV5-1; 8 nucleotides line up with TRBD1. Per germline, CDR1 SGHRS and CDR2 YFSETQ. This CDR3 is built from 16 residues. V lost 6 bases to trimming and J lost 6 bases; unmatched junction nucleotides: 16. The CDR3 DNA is TGCGCCAGCACCGGGACAGGTCGAACCTTGGAAGATGGCTACACCTTC. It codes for CASTGTGRTLEDGYTF.

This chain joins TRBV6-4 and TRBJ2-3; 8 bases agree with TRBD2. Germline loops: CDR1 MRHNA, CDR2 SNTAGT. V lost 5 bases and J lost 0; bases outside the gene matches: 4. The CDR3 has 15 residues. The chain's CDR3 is CASSSSGVSTDTQYF. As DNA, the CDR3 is TGTGCCAGCAGTAGTAGCGGGGTCAGCACAGATACGCAGTATTTT.

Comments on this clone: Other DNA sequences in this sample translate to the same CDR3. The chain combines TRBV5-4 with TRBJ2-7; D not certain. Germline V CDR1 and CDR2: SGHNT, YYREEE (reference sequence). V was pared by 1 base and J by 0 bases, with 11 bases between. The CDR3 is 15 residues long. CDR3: CASSLSSGSSYEQYF. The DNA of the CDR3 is TGTGCCAGCAGCTTGAGTTCGGGTAGCTCCTACGAGCAGTACTTC.

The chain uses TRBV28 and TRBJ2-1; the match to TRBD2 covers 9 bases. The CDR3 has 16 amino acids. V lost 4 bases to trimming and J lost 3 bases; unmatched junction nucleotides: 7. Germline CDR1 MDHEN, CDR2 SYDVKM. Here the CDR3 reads CASSSPRREGYNEQFF. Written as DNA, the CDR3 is TGTGCCAGCAGTTCCCCTCGGCGGGAGGGCTACAATGAGCAGTTCTTC.

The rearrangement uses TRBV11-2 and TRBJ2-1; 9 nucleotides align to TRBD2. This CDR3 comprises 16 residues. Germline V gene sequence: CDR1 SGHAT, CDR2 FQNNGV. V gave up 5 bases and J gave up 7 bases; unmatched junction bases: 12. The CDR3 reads CASSPQSSGGPNEQFF. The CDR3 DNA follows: TGTGCCAGCAGCCCCCAGAGTAGCGGGGGCCCTAATGAGCAGTTCTTC.

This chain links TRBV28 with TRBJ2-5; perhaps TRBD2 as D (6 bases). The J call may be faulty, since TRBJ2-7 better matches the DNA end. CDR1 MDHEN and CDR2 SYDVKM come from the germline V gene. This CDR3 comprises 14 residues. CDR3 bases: TGTGCCAGCAGTTCGGCGGGACCAGACTACGAGCAGTACTTC. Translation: CASSSAGPDYEQYF.

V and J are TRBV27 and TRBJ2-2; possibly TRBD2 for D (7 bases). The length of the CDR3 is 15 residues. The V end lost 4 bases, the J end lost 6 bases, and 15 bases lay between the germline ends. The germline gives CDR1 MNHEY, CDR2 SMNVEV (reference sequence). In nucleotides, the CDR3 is TGTGCCAGCAGTTGGGGGCGGGGGATTGCCGGGGAGCTGTTTTTT. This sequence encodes CASSWGRGIAGELFF.

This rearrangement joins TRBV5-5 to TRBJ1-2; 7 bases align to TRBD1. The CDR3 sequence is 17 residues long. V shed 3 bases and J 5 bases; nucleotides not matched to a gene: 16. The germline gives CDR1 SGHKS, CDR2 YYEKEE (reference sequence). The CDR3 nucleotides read TGTGCCAGCAGCTCTGGGGGACAGATCAGACGGGCTTATGGCTACACCTTC. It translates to CASSSGGQIRRAYGYTF.

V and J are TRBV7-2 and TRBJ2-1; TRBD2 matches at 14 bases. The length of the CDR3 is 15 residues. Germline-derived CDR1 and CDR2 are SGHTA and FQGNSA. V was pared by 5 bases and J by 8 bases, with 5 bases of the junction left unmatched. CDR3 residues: CASSPTSGRAHEQFF. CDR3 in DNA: TGTGCCAGCAGCCCGACTAGCGGGAGGGCCCATGAGCAGTTCTTC.

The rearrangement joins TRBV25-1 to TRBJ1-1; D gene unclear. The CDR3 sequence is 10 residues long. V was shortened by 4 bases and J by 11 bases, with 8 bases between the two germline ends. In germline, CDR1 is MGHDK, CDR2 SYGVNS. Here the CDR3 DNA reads TGTGCCAGCAGTGGACTTCGGGCTTTCTTT. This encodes CASSGLRAFF.

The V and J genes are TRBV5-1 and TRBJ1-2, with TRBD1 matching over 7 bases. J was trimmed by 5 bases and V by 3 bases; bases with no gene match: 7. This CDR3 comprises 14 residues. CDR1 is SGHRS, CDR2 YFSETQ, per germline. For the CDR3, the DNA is TGCGCCAGCAGCTCTGCCGGGACAGTGTATGGCTACACCTTC. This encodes CASSSAGTVYGYTF.

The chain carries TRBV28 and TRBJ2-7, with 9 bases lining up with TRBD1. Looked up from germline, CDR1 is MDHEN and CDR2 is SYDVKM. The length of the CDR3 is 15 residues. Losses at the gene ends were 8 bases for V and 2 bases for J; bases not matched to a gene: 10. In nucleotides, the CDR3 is TGTGCCAGCCGATCGGGACAGGGCTTGACCTACGAGCAGTACTTC. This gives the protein CASRSGQGLTYEQYF.

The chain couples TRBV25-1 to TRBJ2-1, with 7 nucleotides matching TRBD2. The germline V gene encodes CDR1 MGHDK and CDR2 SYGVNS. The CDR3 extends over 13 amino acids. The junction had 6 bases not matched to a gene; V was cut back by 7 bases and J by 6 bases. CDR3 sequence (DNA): TGTGCCAGCACTTCGCCTAGCGGCAATGAGCAGTTCTTC. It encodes CASTSPSGNEQFF. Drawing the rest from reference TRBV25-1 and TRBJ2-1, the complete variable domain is EADIYQTPRYLVIGTGKKITLECSQTMGHDKMYWYQQDPGMELHLIHYSYGVNSTEKGDLSSESTVSRIRTEHFPLTLESARPSHTSQYLCASTSPSGNEQFFGPGTRLTVL.

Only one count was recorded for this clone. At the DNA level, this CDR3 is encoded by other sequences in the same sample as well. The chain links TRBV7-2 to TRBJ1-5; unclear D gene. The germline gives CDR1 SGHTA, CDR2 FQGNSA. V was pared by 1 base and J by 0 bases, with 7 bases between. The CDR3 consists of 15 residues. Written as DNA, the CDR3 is TGTGCCAGCAGCTTAGTGGGGAATAGCAATCAGCCCCAGCATTTT. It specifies CASSLVGNSNQPQHF.

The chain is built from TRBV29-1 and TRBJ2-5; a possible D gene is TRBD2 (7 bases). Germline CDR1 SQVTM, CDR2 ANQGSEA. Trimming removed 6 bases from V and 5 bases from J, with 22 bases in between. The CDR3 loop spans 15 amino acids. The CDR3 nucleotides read TGCAGCGTGATCTACGGGGGGCGGCGGATCGAGACCCAGTACTTC. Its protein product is CSVIYGGRRIETQYF.

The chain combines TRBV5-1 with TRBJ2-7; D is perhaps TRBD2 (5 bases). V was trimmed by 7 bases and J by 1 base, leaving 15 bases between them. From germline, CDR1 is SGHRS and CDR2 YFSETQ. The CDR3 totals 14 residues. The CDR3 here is CASSRLSGSYEQYF. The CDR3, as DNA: TGCGCCAGCTCCAGGTTGAGCGGATCCTACGAGCAGTACTTC.